This TCR beta chain came from a study of T cell responses to AZD1222 COVID-19 vaccine. Study-wide points: AZD1222 recipients seropositive at baseline numbered only 5 to 7. In the spike-specific TCR repertoire, nearly half reportedly target unmutated variant regions.

CDR1 and CDR2 (germline): SEHNR, FQNEAQ (reference sequence). Trimming left V 2 bases short and J 3 bases short, with 14 bases between. The CDR3 loop spans 16 amino acids. Profiling relied on immunoSEQ multiplex PCR, and the TCRdb table lists in-frame clones only, not all of them. The repertoire consists of 100,000 to 150,000 clones, with roughly 88% occurring once and the leading ten covering 4% to 5.5%. As regards this clone: The antigen remains unidentified.

This specimen was peripheral blood, taken on day 0 of MenACWY control vaccination. V and J are TRBV7-9 and TRBJ2-1; possibly TRBD1 for D (6 bases). The sequence derives from an adult in good health. The CDR3 loop is CASSLNPGQDYNEQFF. The CDR3 bases are TGTGCCAGCAGCTTAAATCCGGGACAAGACTACAATGAGCAGTTCTTC.